The rows below give T cell receptor beta chains drawn from one sample of a study of shared clonotypes between healthy human individuals. Here immunoSEQ multiplex PCR was the method, and the copy in TCRdb shows in-frame clones only, minus some. The table includes about 1.9 million clones, roughly 93% detected once. The sequenced sample was naive CD8+ T cells from PBMCs. All receptors derive from a man aged 18-30 years in good health. Some clones in this sample may be carry-over from other donors' samples. The CDR3 runs from the conserved cysteine through the conserved F or W. A D gene is named only where the DNA matches it firmly. Expanded clones are given a class, and other clones once, few, many or no size at all.

TRBD1	.	TRBJ2-7	TRBV25-1	15	CASEPPGQGLYEQYF	TGTGCCAGCGAACCGCCCGGACAGGGTCTCTACGAGCAGTACTTC
.	.	TRBJ1-5	TRBV7-6	16	CASSLGPPGSGQPQHF	TGTGCCAGCAGCTTAGGCCCCCCGGGGTCGGGTCAGCCCCAGCATTTT
.	many	TRBJ1-2	TRBV7-8	13	CASSAPGAYGYTF	TGTGCCAGCAGCGCCCCAGGGGCTTATGGCTACACCTTC
.	.	TRBJ2-1	TRBV7-9	17	CASSSTRTTGSYNEQFF	TGTGCCAGCAGCTCCACTCGGACTACCGGATCCTACAATGAGCAGTTCTTC
.	.	TRBJ1-1	TRBV13	16	CASDSLSGGFSTEAFF	TGTGCCAGCGACTCTTTATCTGGGGGATTCAGCACTGAAGCTTTCTTT
TRBD2	.	TRBJ2-3	TRBV7-2	16	CASSVLAGASTDTQYF	TGTGCCAGCAGCGTTCTAGCGGGGGCTAGCACAGATACGCAGTATTTT
TRBD2	.	TRBJ2-1	TRBV4-3	14	CASSGGSSVNEQFF	TGCGCCTCCTCCGGGGGGAGTTCTGTCAATGAGCAGTTCTTC
TRBD2	.	TRBJ2-1	TRBV29-1	17	CSVEGLAGGGTYNEQFF	TGCAGCGTTGAGGGACTAGCGGGAGGAGGCACCTACAATGAGCAGTTCTTC
TRBD2	.	TRBJ2-1	TRBV5-6	15	CASRVEREMADEQFF	TGTGCCAGCAGGGTGGAGCGGGAGATGGCTGATGAGCAGTTCTTC
TRBD1	.	TRBJ1-1	TRBV19	17	CASSQIRTGLMNAEAFF	TGTGCCAGTAGTCAAATCAGGACAGGATTGATGAATGCTGAAGCTTTCTTT
TRBD2	.	TRBJ2-1	TRBV27	17	CASSTALRGRDYNEQFF	TGTGCCAGCAGCACTGCCCTTCGCGGGAGAGACTACAATGAGCAGTTCTTC
TRBD2	once	TRBJ2-5	TRBV27	16	CASRTGLAGGWETQYF	TGTGCCAGCAGGACGGGACTAGCGGGAGGTTGGGAGACCCAGTACTTC
.	.	TRBJ2-3	TRBV2	14	CASRGPLWSDTQYF	TGTGCCAGCAGGGGCCCTTTGTGGTCAGATACGCAGTATTTT
.	.	TRBJ2-1	TRBV5-1	16	CASSLYSGSSYNEQFF	TGCGCCAGCAGCTTGTATTCCGGGTCCTCCTACAATGAGCAGTTCTTC
.	.	TRBJ2-7	TRBV4-1	16	CASSQALQGLTYEQYF	TGCGCCAGCAGCCAAGCGCTGCAGGGTCTTACCTACGAGCAGTACTTC
TRBD2	.	TRBJ2-1	TRBV27	15	CASSLRSSGHNEQFF	TGTGCCAGCAGTTTAAGGTCTAGCGGACACAATGAGCAGTTCTTC
.	.	TRBJ1-4	TRBV6-5	15	CASSYSTWPFEKLFF	TGTGCCAGCAGTTACTCGACCTGGCCCTTTGAAAAACTGTTTTTT
.	.	TRBJ1-1	TRBV5-6	12	CASSQGYAEAFF	TGTGCCAGCAGTCAGGGGTACGCTGAAGCTTTCTTT
TRBD1	.	TRBJ2-3	TRBV7-8	15	CASSLAGQGLDTQYF	TGTGCCAGCAGCTTAGCGGGACAGGGGTTGGATACGCAGTATTTT
TRBD1	.	TRBJ2-5	TRBV6-5	14	CASSQPGQQETQYF	TGTGCCAGCAGTCAACCGGGACAGCAAGAGACCCAGTACTTC
.	.	TRBJ1-2	TRBV2	17	CASRGWLAEFEIYGYTF	TGTGCCAGCAGGGGGTGGTTGGCTGAATTCGAGATCTATGGCTACACCTTC
.	.	TRBJ1-1	TRBV13	15	CASSSGNSGVTEAFF	TGTGCCAGCAGCTCTGGGAATTCAGGGGTTACTGAAGCTTTCTTT
.	.	TRBJ1-5	TRBV18	14	CASTLGAGDQPQHF	TGTGCCAGCACACTAGGGGCAGGGGATCAGCCCCAGCATTTT
.	.	TRBJ1-1	TRBV28	13	CASSLTVNTEAFF	TGTGCCAGCAGTCTGACAGTGAACACTGAAGCTTTCTTT
TRBD1	.	TRBJ2-7	TRBV5-1	15	CASSPETGRDYEQYF	TGCGCCAGCAGTCCAGAGACAGGGCGCGACTACGAGCAGTACTTC
TRBD2	.	TRBJ2-1	TRBV7-8	15	CASSLASGRHNEQFF	TGTGCCAGCAGCTTAGCTAGCGGGAGGCACAATGAGCAGTTCTTC
.	.	TRBJ2-3	TRBV18	14	CASSPNRMTDTQYF	TGTGCCAGCTCACCTAACCGTATGACAGATACGCAGTATTTT